This TCR beta chain was identified in a study of CXCR3-negative and CXCR3-positive naive CD8 T cells. Study-wide points: Higher TRB CDR3 hydrophobicity marked CXCR3-positive naive cells relative to CXCR3-negative naive cells.

Triplicates of 300,000 or so cells were sorted from each CD8+ T cell subset. Concerning this clonotype itself: Its antigen is currently unknown.

UMI-labeled TRB cDNA libraries were prepared by 5' RACE. TCRdb reanalyzed the 5' RACE reads, giving one entry per CDR3 protein sequence and no DNA. This sample contains 55,000 to 70,000 distinct CDR3 sequences. The CDR3 is 16 residues long. Germline lookup yields CDR1 MNHEY and CDR2 SMNVEV (reference sequence). What was sequenced was naive CXCR3+ CD8+ T cells from blood. The subset was: CD45RO-CCR7+CD27+CD95- naive CD8+ T cells expressing CXCR3 (TNR3+). The chain employs TRBV27 and TRBJ2-1; with no DNA, the TCRdb D assignment of TRBD1 cannot be verified. The TCR sequence derives from a human donor in good health. Some clones in this sample may be carry-over from other donors' samples. CDR3 loop: CASSLPGTQEDNEQFF.